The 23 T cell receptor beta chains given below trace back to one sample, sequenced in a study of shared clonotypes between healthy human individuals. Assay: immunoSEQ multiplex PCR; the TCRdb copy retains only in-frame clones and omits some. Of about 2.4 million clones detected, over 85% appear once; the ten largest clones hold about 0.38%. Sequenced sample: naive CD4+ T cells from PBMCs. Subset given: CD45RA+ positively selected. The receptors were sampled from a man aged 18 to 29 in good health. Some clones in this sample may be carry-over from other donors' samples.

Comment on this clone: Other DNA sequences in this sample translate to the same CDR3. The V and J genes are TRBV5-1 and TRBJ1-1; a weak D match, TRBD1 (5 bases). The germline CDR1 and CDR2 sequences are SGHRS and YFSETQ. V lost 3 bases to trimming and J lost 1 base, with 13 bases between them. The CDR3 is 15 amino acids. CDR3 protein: CASSSTGPANTEAFF. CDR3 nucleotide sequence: TGCGCCAGCAGCTCGACGGGACCGGCGAACACTGAAGCTTTCTTT.

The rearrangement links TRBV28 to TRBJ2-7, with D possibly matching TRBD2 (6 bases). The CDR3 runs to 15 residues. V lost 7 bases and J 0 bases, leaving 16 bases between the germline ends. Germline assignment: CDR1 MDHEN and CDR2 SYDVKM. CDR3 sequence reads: CASTPGDANSYEQYF. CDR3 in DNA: TGTGCCAGCACCCCGGGGGACGCAAACTCCTACGAGCAGTACTTC.

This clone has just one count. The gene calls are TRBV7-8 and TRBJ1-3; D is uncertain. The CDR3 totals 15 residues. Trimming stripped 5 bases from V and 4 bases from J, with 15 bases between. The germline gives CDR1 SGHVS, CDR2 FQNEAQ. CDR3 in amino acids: CASSLRDSRGNTIYF. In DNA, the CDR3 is TGTGCCAGCAGCCTGCGAGACTCGAGGGGAAACACCATATATTTT.

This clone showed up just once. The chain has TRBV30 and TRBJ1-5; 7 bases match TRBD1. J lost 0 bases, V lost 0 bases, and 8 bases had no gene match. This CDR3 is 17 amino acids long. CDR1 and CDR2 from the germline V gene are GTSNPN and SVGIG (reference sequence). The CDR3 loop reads CAWSVAGGSNSNQPQHF. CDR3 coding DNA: TGTGCCTGGAGTGTGGCAGGGGGTTCGAATAGCAATCAGCCCCAGCATTTT.

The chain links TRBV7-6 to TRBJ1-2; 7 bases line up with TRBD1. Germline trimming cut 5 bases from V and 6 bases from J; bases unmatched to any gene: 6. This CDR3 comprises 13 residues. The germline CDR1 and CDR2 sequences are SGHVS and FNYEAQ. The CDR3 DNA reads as TGTGCCAGCAGCCCTAAGACAGGGCATGGCTACACCTTC. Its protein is CASSPKTGHGYTF.

Written as DNA, the CDR3 is TGCGCCAGCAGCTTGGGCGGGACTCTTAGCTACAATGAGCAGTTCTTC. As protein: CASSLGGTLSYNEQFF. V is TRBV5-1 and J is TRBJ2-1; D perhaps matches TRBD2 (6 bases). CDR3 size: 16 residues. The V gene lost 0 bases and the J gene lost 3 bases, with 13 bases spanning the gap. From germline, CDR1 is SGHRS and CDR2 YFSETQ.

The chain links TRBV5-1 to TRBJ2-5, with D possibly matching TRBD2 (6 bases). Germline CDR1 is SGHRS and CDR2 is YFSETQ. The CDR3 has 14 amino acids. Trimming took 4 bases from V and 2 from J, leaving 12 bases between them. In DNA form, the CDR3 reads TGCGCCAGCAGCACCCTTAGCGGACAAGAGACCCAGTACTTC. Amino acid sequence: CASSTLSGQETQYF.

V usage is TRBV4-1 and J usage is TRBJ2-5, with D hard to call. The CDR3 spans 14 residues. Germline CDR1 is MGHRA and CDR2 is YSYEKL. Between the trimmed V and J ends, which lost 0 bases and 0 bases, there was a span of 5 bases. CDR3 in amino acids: CASSQEPYQETQYF. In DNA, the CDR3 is TGCGCCAGCAGCCAAGAACCGTACCAAGAGACCCAGTACTTC.

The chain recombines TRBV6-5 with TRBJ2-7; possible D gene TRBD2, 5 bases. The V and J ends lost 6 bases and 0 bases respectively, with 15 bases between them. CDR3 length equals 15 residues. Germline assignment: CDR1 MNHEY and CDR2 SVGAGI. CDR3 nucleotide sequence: TGTGCCAGCAGGAGGGAACGGACCGGCTCCTACGAGCAGTACTTC. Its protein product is CASRRERTGSYEQYF.

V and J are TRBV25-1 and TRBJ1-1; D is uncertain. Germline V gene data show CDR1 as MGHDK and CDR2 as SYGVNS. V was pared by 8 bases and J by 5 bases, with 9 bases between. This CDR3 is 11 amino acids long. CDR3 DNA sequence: TGTGCCAGCGGCGGGAGAACTGAAGCTTTCTTT. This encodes CASGGRTEAFF.

This chain's CDR3 is CASSFGTDTQYF. The DNA of the CDR3 is TGTGCCAGCAGCTTTGGCACAGATACGCAGTATTTT. The rearrangement joins TRBV7-9 to TRBJ2-3; no clear D. The V gene's germline CDR1 is SEHNR and CDR2 FQNEAQ (reference sequence). The V and J ends lost 3 bases and 1 base respectively, with 2 bases between them. This CDR3 has 12 amino acids.

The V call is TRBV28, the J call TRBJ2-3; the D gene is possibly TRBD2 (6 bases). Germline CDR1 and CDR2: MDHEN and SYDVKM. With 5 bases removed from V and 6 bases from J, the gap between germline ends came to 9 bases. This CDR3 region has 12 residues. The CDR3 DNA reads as TGTGCCAGCAGTACCCTAGCGGATACGCAGTATTTT. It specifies CASSTLADTQYF.

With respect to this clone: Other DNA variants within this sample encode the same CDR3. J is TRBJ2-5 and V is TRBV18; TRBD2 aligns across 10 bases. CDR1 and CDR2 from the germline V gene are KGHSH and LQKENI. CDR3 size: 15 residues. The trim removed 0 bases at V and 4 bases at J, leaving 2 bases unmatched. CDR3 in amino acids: CASSPPSGRGETQYF. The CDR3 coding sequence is TGTGCCAGCTCACCACCGAGCGGGAGGGGAGAGACCCAGTACTTC.

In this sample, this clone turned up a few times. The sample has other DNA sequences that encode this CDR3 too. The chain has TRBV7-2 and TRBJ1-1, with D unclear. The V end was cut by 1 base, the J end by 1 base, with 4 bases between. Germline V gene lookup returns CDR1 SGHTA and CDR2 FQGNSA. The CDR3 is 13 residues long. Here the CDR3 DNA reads TGTGCCAGCAGCTTAGAACGGAACACTGAAGCTTTCTTT. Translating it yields CASSLERNTEAFF. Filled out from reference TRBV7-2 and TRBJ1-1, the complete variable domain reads GAGVSQSPSNKVTEKGKDVELRCDPISGHTALYWYRQSLGQGLEFLIYFQGNSAPDKSGLPSDRFSAERTGGSVSTLTIQRTQQEDSAVYLCASSLERNTEAFFGQGTRLTVV.

The CDR3 DNA follows: TGTGCCAGCAGTCAGACAGTGAACACTGAAGCTTTCTTT. The encoded protein is CASSQTVNTEAFF. The V call is TRBV5-4, the J call TRBJ1-1; TRBD1 is a possible D gene (5 bases). The germline CDR1 and CDR2 sequences are SGHNT and YYREEE (reference sequence). CDR3 size: 13 residues. The V gene lost 5 bases and the J gene lost 0 bases, with 8 bases spanning the gap.

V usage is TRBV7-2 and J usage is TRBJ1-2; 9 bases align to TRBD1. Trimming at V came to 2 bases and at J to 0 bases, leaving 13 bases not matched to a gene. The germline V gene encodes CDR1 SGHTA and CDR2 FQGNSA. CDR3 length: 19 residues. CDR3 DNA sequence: TGTGCCAGCAGCTTATTCGGACAGGGGTTGTATTCGCCTAACTATGGCTACACCTTC. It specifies CASSLFGQGLYSPNYGYTF.

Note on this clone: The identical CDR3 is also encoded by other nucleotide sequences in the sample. CDR3 in DNA: TGTGCCAGCAGCCCCTTAGGAGGGTTCTCCTACAATGAGCAGTTCTTC. Translated: CASSPLGGFSYNEQFF. The chain recombines TRBV7-6 with TRBJ2-1; tentative D call: TRBD2 (6 bases). CDR3 length equals 16 residues. Germline V gene data show CDR1 as SGHVS and CDR2 as FNYEAQ. Deletions cut 5 bases from V and 0 bases from J, with 14 bases between.

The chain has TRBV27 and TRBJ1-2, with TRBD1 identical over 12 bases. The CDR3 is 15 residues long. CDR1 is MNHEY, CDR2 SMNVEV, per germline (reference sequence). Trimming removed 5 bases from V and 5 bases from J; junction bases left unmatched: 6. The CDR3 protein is CASSARDRGRYGYTF. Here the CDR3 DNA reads TGTGCCAGCAGTGCGAGGGACAGGGGGCGTTATGGCTACACCTTC.

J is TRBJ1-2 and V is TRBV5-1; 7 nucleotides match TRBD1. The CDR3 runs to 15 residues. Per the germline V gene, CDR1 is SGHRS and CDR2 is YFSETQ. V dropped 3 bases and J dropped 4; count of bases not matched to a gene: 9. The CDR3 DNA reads TGCGCCAGCAGCTCGCGAGACAGGGCGGTCTATGGCTACACCTTC. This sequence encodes CASSSRDRAVYGYTF.

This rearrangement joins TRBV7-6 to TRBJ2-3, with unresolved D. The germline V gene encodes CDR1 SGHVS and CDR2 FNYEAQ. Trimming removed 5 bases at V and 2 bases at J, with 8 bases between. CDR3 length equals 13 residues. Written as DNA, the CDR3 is TGTGCCAGCAGCGGACGCCCCACAGATACGCAGTATTTT. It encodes CASSGRPTDTQYF.

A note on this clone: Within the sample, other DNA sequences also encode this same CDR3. The CDR3 protein is CASSYGTGEQYF. In DNA form, the CDR3 reads TGTGCCAGCAGTTACGGAACCGGGGAGCAGTACTTC. V usage is TRBV6-6 and J usage is TRBJ2-7; D remains unclear. Per germline, CDR1 MNHNY and CDR2 SVGAGI (reference sequence). The CDR3 loop spans 12 amino acids. Trimming removed 2 bases from V and 7 bases from J, with 9 bases in between.

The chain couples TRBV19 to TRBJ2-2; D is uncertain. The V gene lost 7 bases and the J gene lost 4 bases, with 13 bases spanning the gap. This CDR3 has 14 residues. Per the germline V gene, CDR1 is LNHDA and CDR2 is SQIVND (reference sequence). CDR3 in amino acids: CASTHRVPTGELFF. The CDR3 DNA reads TGTGCCAGTACCCATAGAGTACCCACCGGGGAGCTGTTTTTT.

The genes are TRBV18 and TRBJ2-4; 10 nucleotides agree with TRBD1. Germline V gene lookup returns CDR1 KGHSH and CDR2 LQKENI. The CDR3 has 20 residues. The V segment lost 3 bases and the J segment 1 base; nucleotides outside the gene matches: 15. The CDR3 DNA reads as TGTGCCAGCTCACCCCCGGGACAGGGGCCTTCTTATATGGCCAAAAACATTCAGTACTTC. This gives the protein CASSPPGQGPSYMAKNIQYF.